Each of the 30 T cell receptor beta chains below was sequenced from the same sample in a study of Tregs in tolerant kidney transplant recipients. TCRdb's copy holds only in-frame clones and misses some; the assay was immunoSEQ multiplex PCR. The sample includes roughly 34,000 clones. Sequenced material: CD8+ T cells from blood, taken before the transplant. These receptors originate from a human donor who received a combined kidney and bone marrow transplant.

Concerning this clone itself: The DNA ends 3 residues before the CDR3 does, and the rest of the CDR3 is filled in from the germline J gene. V usage is TRBV2 and J usage is TRBJ2-7; 9 bases match TRBD1. V was pared by 6 bases and J by 3 bases, with 9 bases of the junction left unmatched. Germline CDR1 SNHLY, CDR2 FYNNEI. There are 15 residues in the CDR3. This chain's CDR3 is CASRKPGQGDYEQYF. The sequenced CDR3 bases are TGTGCCAGCAGGAAGCCGGGACAGGGAGACTACGAG.

As concerns this clone: The read stops 3 residues short of the end of the CDR3; the missing end is completed from the germline J gene. The rearrangement uses TRBV6-2 or TRBV6-3 and TRBJ2-1; 9 nucleotides match TRBD2. The CDR3 has 15 amino acids. V lost 5 bases, J lost 8 bases, and 10 bases stayed unmatched. From germline, CDR1 is MNHEY and CDR2 SVGEGT. The CDR3 here is CASSTPGGGAHEQFF. The CDR3 DNA, read in part, is TGTGCCAGCAGTACCCCCGGCGGGGGGGCCCATGAG.

Worth noting for this clone: The CDR3 goes on 3 residues after the read ends, and that part is filled in from the germline J gene. The chain combines TRBV6-4 with TRBJ2-2; the match to TRBD1 covers 11 bases. Germline lookup yields CDR1 MRHNA and CDR2 SNTAGT. The CDR3 runs to 16 residues. The ends lost 5 bases at V and 4 bases at J; junction bases unmatched: 6. The sequenced part of the CDR3 DNA is TGTGCCAGCAGTCCCGGGACAGGGGGTAGCACCGGGGAG. Protein product: CASSPGTGGSTGE. The full CDR3 protein is CASSPGTGGSTGELFF.

Points on this clone: The read stops 3 residues short of the end of the CDR3; the missing end is completed from the germline J gene. Distinct nucleotide sequences in the sample also encode this CDR3. The J gene is TRBJ2-7, the V gene TRBV5-6; TRBD1 matches at 9 bases. Germline CDR1 and CDR2: SGHDT and YYEEEE. The V segment lost 2 bases and the J segment 2 bases; nucleotides outside the gene matches: 2. This CDR3 contains 14 residues. The DNA read from the CDR3 is TGTGCCAGCAGCTTCGGGACAGGGCCCTACGAG. Its protein is CASSFGTGPYE. The entire CDR3 sequence reads CASSFGTGPYEQYF. Combining the CDR3 with reference TRBV5-6 and TRBJ2-7 gives the whole variable domain DAGVTQSPTHLIKTRGQQVTLRCSPKSGHDTVSWYQQALGQGPQFIFQYYEEEERQRGNFPDRFSGHQFPNYSSELNVNALLLGDSALYLCASSFGTGPYEQYFGPGTRLTVT.

In regard to this clone: The sequence runs out 3 residues before the end of the CDR3; the remainder is reconstructed from the germline J gene. The chain joins TRBV7-2 to TRBJ1-5; D is unresolved. The CDR3 has 15 residues. CDR1 and CDR2 from the germline V gene are SGHTA and FQGNSA. V was shortened by 3 bases and J by 0 bases, with 9 bases between the two germline ends. The part of the CDR3 DNA that was read is TGTGCCAGCAGCTTTACTCCTGTTAGCAATCAGCCC. As protein: CASSFTPVSNQP. The full CDR3 is CASSFTPVSNQPQHF.

On this clone: The read ends 3 residues before the CDR3 terminus; that terminus is restored from the germline J gene. The genes are TRBV7-9 and TRBJ1-2; D call uncertain. Germline loops: CDR1 SEHNR, CDR2 FQNEAQ (reference sequence). Trimming cost V 6 bases and J 4 bases, with 12 bases left between them. The CDR3 runs 13 residues. The CDR3 loop reads CASSHLGRYGYTF. The sequenced part of the CDR3 DNA is TGTGCCAGCAGTCACTTAGGGCGCTATGGC. Looking up the rest from reference TRBV7-9 and TRBJ1-2 gives the full variable domain: DTGVSQNPRHKITKRGQNVTFRCDPISEHNRLYWYRQTLGQGPEFLTYFQNEAQLEKSRLLSDRFSAERPKGSFSTLEIQRTEQGDSAMYLCASSHLGRYGYTFGSGTRLTVV.

Points on this clone: Read data end 3 residues before the CDR3 end; the end is taken from the germline J gene. The rearrangement joins TRBV5-1 to TRBJ2-2; 8 bases fit TRBD2. J lost 7 bases, V lost 3 bases, and 17 bases had no gene match. This CDR3 spans 18 amino acids. CDR1 and CDR2 (germline): SGHRS, YFSETQ. CDR3 DNA (partial): TGCGCCAGCAGCTATAGCGGGGACCCGAATCCCGACAGCGGGGAG. Amino acids: CASSYSGDPNPDSGE. The whole CDR3 protein is CASSYSGDPNPDSGELFF.

In regard to this clone: The CDR3 extends 3 residues past the end of the read, so its final part is completed from the germline J gene. The chain joins TRBV5-1 to TRBJ1-1; 9 bases line up with TRBD1. V lost 0 bases and J lost 5; bases outside the gene matches: 2. The germline V gene encodes CDR1 SGHRS and CDR2 YFSETQ. The CDR3 loop spans 14 amino acids. CDR3 sequence: CASSLVDRGTEAFF. CDR3 bases read: TGCGCCAGCAGCTTGGTCGACAGGGGGACTGAA.

Comments on this clone: The read is 3 residues too short to cover the CDR3 end, so that end is filled in from the germline J gene. The V and J genes are TRBV19 and TRBJ1-1; D unclear. Per germline, CDR1 LNHDA and CDR2 SQIVND (reference sequence). The CDR3 length is 14 residues. V dropped 1 base and J dropped 0 bases, with 6 bases sitting between them. The covered CDR3 bases are TGTGCCAGTAGTATAGGGCAGTTGAACACTGAA. Amino acid sequence: CASSIGQLNTE. The entire CDR3 is CASSIGQLNTEAFF. The full variable domain, in which reference TRBV19 and TRBJ1-1 provide the parts outside the CDR3, is DGGITQSPKYLFRKEGQNVTLSCEQNLNHDAMYWYRQDPGQGLRLIYYSQIVNDFQKGDIAEGYSVSREKKESFPLTVTSAQKNPTAFYLCASSIGQLNTEAFFGQGTRLTVV.

A remark on this clone: The read finishes 3 residues shy of the CDR3 end, and the germline J gene is used to complete it. V gene TRBV2 combines with J gene TRBJ1-4, with a tentative D call TRBD1 (5 bases). V was clipped by 6 bases and J by 3 bases, with 14 bases between them. Looked up from germline, CDR1 is SNHLY and CDR2 is FYNNEI. The CDR3 extends over 15 amino acids. CDR3 loop: CASRRGRGSNEKLFF. Partial CDR3 DNA: TGTGCCAGCAGGAGGGGAAGGGGCTCTAATGAAAAA.

On this clone itself: Read data end 3 residues before the CDR3 end; the end is taken from the germline J gene. The genes are TRBV29-1 and TRBJ2-7, with 8 bases that match TRBD2. This CDR3 has 13 amino acids. V lost 6 bases and J lost 3; bases outside the gene matches: 7. Germline V CDR1 and CDR2: SQVTM, ANQGSEA. The part of the CDR3 DNA that was read is TGCAGCGTGAGGGGAGGGACTAGCTACGAG. Translation gives CSVRGGTSYE. In full, the CDR3 is CSVRGGTSYEQYF.

To note about this clone: The read ends 3 residues before the CDR3 terminus; that terminus is restored from the germline J gene. The chain combines TRBV19 with TRBJ1-5, with TRBD1 matching over 7 bases. This CDR3 contains 15 residues. V lost 5 bases and J lost 6; bases outside the gene matches: 10. The germline CDR1 and CDR2 sequences are LNHDA and SQIVND (reference sequence). CDR3: CASSSQGLEGQPQHF. CDR3 DNA, as far as it was read: TGTGCCAGTAGTTCACAGGGGCTGGAGGGTCAGCCC.

About this clone: The read terminates 3 residues ahead of where the CDR3 ends, so the germline J gene completes it. The gene calls are TRBV2 and TRBJ1-6, with 7 bases lining up with TRBD1. J gave up 6 bases and V 9 bases, and 8 bases lay outside the gene matches. The CDR3 is 14 amino acids. The germline gives CDR1 SNHLY, CDR2 FYNNEI. The covered CDR3 bases are TGTGCCAGGGAAAACCGGGACAGTAATTCACCC. Its translation: CARENRDSNSP. The whole CDR3 reads CARENRDSNSPLHF.

The CDR3 loop is CSARDRAGGTDTQYF. The covered CDR3 bases are TGCAGTGCTAGAGATAGGGCAGGGGGCACAGATACG. The chain employs TRBV20-1 and TRBJ2-3, with D possibly matching TRBD1 (6 bases). The sequence runs out 3 residues before the end of the CDR3; the remainder is reconstructed from the germline J gene. CDR1 and CDR2 from the germline V gene are DFQATT and SNEGSKA (reference sequence). This CDR3 has 15 amino acids. Trimming took off 0 bases at V and 1 base at J, with 11 bases between the two ends.

On this clone: Coverage ceases 3 residues before the CDR3 finishes, and the germline J gene fills in the end. The chain joins TRBV28 to TRBJ2-7; a possible D gene is TRBD2 (6 bases). CDR1 and CDR2 from the germline V gene are MDHEN and SYDVKM. Trimming cost V 6 bases and J 3 bases, with 15 bases left between them. The CDR3 spans 14 residues. The CDR3 is CASRKRASDYEQYF. Incomplete CDR3 DNA: TGTGCCAGCAGGAAGCGGGCCTCTGACTACGAG.

The chain's CDR3 is CASSIGGGNTEAFF. The part of the CDR3 DNA that was read is TGTGCCAGTAGTATAGGGGGGGGGAACACTGAA. The gene calls are TRBV19 and TRBJ1-1; D perhaps matches TRBD1 (5 bases). The read terminates 3 residues before the CDR3 end, so the remaining end is supplied by the germline J gene. The CDR3 has 14 residues. V gave up 1 base and J gave up 1 base, with 7 bases separating them. Germline CDR1 LNHDA, CDR2 SQIVND (reference sequence). The full variable domain, its missing parts supplied by reference TRBV19 and TRBJ1-1, is DGGITQSPKYLFRKEGQNVTLSCEQNLNHDAMYWYRQDPGQGLRLIYYSQIVNDFQKGDIAEGYSVSREKKESFPLTVTSAQKNPTAFYLCASSIGGGNTEAFFGQGTRLTVV.

A remark on this clone: The read ends 3 residues shy of where the CDR3 ends; the end is completed using the germline J gene. The chain couples TRBV18 to TRBJ2-2; weak D call: TRBD1 (5 bases). The germline V and J ends were trimmed by 4 bases and 2 bases, with 29 bases remaining between them. This CDR3 is built from 21 residues. The germline V gene encodes CDR1 KGHSH and CDR2 LQKENI. CDR3 DNA, as far as it was read: TGTGCCAGCTCACTACTTCGGGTGGGGCAAGAGGATAGCTTCAACACCGGGGAG. Translating it yields CASSLLRVGQEDSFNTGE. The CDR3 as a whole reads CASSLLRVGQEDSFNTGELFF.

Concerning this clone: The read halts 3 residues ahead of the CDR3 end, with the missing end drawn from the germline J gene. The gene calls are TRBV7-9 and TRBJ1-6; tentative D call: TRBD1 (5 bases). Per the germline V gene, CDR1 is SEHNR and CDR2 is FQNEAQ (reference sequence). V lost 8 bases and J lost 1, with 12 bases in between. The CDR3 contains 15 residues. This CDR3 reads CASHMSGSYNSPLHF. The DNA read from the CDR3 is TGTGCCAGCCACATGTCAGGGTCCTATAATTCACCC.

On this clone: The CDR3 end falls 3 residues outside the read, so it is completed with the germline J gene. This chain connects TRBV4-1 to TRBJ2-2, with a weak D call TRBD2 (6 bases). The CDR3 totals 15 residues. With 1 base removed from V and 4 bases from J, the gap between germline ends came to 10 bases. Germline V gene sequence: CDR1 MGHRA, CDR2 YSYEKL. The CDR3 is CASSQGAGFTGELFF. The part of the CDR3 DNA that was read is TGCGCCAGCAGCCAAGGGGCGGGGTTCACCGGGGAG.

By frequency, this clone is medium-sized. The read ends 3 residues shy of where the CDR3 ends; the end is completed using the germline J gene. The V gene is TRBV4-2, the J gene TRBJ1-3, with 8 nucleotides matching TRBD1. The trim removed 4 bases at V and 0 bases at J, leaving 17 bases unmatched. The germline gives CDR1 LGHNA, CDR2 YNFKEQ. This CDR3 is 20 amino acids long. CDR3 DNA, as far as it was read: TGTGCCAGCAGCCCCCCCGCTAAGACAGGGGAGTTTTACTCTGGAAACACC. As protein: CASSPPAKTGEFYSGNT. The whole CDR3 region reads CASSPPAKTGEFYSGNTIYF.

Comments on this clone: The CDR3 end is not reached by the read, which stops 3 residues before it; the germline J gene fills it in. This chain links TRBV30 with TRBJ1-1; D unresolved. Per the germline V gene, CDR1 is GTSNPN and CDR2 is SVGIG (reference sequence). V lost 4 bases to trimming and J lost 6 bases, with 12 bases between them. This CDR3 region has 12 residues. The CDR3 DNA, read in part, is TGTGCCTGGACCGCCCCGGTACCTGAA. Its protein is CAWTAPVPE. The full CDR3 sequence reads CAWTAPVPEAFF.

Worth noting for this clone: Coverage ceases 3 residues before the CDR3 finishes, and the germline J gene fills in the end. The chain recombines TRBV7-9 with TRBJ1-4, with 9 bases matching TRBD1. Trimming cost V 5 bases and J 7 bases; bases outside gene matches: 5. CDR1 SEHNR and CDR2 FQNEAQ come from the germline V gene (reference sequence). This CDR3 has 14 residues. The chain's CDR3 is CASSTGGGGEKLFF. CDR3 DNA (partial): TGTGCCAGCAGCACAGGGGGCGGAGGTGAAAAA.

Of note for this clone: The read ends 3 residues before the CDR3 terminus; that terminus is restored from the germline J gene. V gene TRBV18 combines with J gene TRBJ2-3; possible D gene TRBD2, 5 bases. The CDR3 contains 13 residues. Trimming stripped 7 bases from V and 5 bases from J, with 13 bases between. Per germline, CDR1 KGHSH and CDR2 LQKENI. CDR3 DNA (partial): TGTGCCAGCTTAGGCGGGTCTCAAGATACG. This translates into CASLGGSQDT. The CDR3 in its entirety is CASLGGSQDTQYF.

Concerning this clone: Coverage ceases 3 residues before the CDR3 finishes, and the germline J gene fills in the end. The genes are TRBV7-6 and TRBJ1-1; TRBD1 aligns across 7 bases. CDR1 SGHVS and CDR2 FNYEAQ come from the germline V gene. Trimming cost V 5 bases and J 7 bases; bases outside gene matches: 16. The CDR3 sequence is 16 residues long. The part of the CDR3 DNA that was read is TGTGCCAGCAGCCACCTCATTACAGGGGTAGGAGATGAA. Amino acid sequence: CASSHLITGVGDE. The entire CDR3 protein reads CASSHLITGVGDEAFF.

To note about this clone: The read ends 3 residues early relative to the CDR3; the germline J gene fills the gap. The chain is built from TRBV30 and TRBJ2-7, with TRBD1 as a possible D gene (5 bases). CDR3 length: 13 residues. CDR1 GTSNPN and CDR2 SVGIG come from the germline V gene (reference sequence). V gave up 0 bases and J gave up 4 bases, with 10 bases separating them. The part of the CDR3 DNA that was read is TGTGCCTGGAGTGTAGGTGCAGGGTACGAG. This codes for CAWSVGAGYE. The complete CDR3 reads CAWSVGAGYEQYF.

Notes on this clone: The read ends 3 residues shy of where the CDR3 ends; the end is completed using the germline J gene. The chain employs TRBV7-9 and TRBJ2-2; 8 positions agree with TRBD1. Germline CDR1 SEHNR, CDR2 FQNEAQ (reference sequence). This CDR3 has 15 amino acids. V lost 5 bases and J lost 5; bases outside the gene matches: 7. CDR3 DNA (partial): TGTGCCAGCAGCGCGACAGGGGCTGCGACCGGGGAG. Translation: CASSATGAATGE. The full CDR3 protein is CASSATGAATGELFF.

A note on this clone: The DNA ends 3 residues before the CDR3 does, and the rest of the CDR3 is filled in from the germline J gene. The gene calls are TRBV19 and TRBJ2-1; weak D call: TRBD1 (5 bases). Trimming cost V 2 bases and J 7 bases, with 15 bases left between them. The CDR3 has 15 amino acids. CDR1 is LNHDA, CDR2 SQIVND, per germline (reference sequence). CDR3: CASSIIGHPRNEQFF. The CDR3 DNA, read in part, is TGTGCCAGTAGTATAATAGGACACCCGAGGAATGAG.

As for this clone: The CDR3 end lies 3 residues beyond the end of the read and is filled in from the germline J gene. V is TRBV19 and J is TRBJ2-7; perhaps TRBD1 as D (6 bases). Trimming cost V 5 bases and J 2 bases, with 13 bases left between them. The CDR3 loop spans 14 amino acids. CDR1 is LNHDA and CDR2 is SQIVND in the germline V gene (reference sequence). CDR3 bases read: TGTGCCAGTAGTCCAGGGGCAAACGCCTACGAG. Encoded protein: CASSPGANAYE. From start to end, the CDR3 is CASSPGANAYEQYF.

A remark on this clone: From the germline J gene comes the end of the CDR3, since the read stops 3 residues before it. The chain joins TRBV19 to TRBJ2-7; D uncertain. The CDR3 contains 12 residues. CDR1 and CDR2 from the germline V gene are LNHDA and SQIVND (reference sequence). Trimming cost V 8 bases and J 2 bases, with 10 bases left between them. The CDR3 bases that were read are TGTGCCAGTTCGGCGGTCCCCTACGAG. It codes for CASSAVPYE. The full CDR3 reads CASSAVPYEQYF.

A remark on this clone: A junction boundary mismatches the germline segment, possibly from a read error. Sequencing ends 3 residues short of the CDR3 end; the germline J gene provides the rest. The chain links TRBV29-1 to TRBJ1-1, with D perhaps matching TRBD1 (5 bases). The CDR3 spans 14 residues. Germline CDR1 reads SQVTM; CDR2 reads ANQGSEA. The CDR3 is CSVEGQGMNTEAFF. The CDR3 bases that were read are TGCAGCGTGGAAGGGCAGGGTATGAACACTGAA.